Here is one T cell receptor beta chain with its context. The data are from a study of Ad26.COV2.S vaccination and SARS-CoV-2 variants. Study in general: Doses of Ad26.COV2.S were injected into muscle once or twice, 56 days apart.

TCRdb's table, derived via immunoSEQ multiplex PCR, lists solely in-frame clones and lacks some. Among roughly 700,000 clones listed, about 89% were seen once. Trimming took 0 bases from V and 8 from J, leaving 10 bases between them. CDR1 and CDR2 from the germline V gene are GTSNPN and SVGIG (reference sequence). The CDR3 consists of 12 residues. This sample's treatment: some 20 received Ad26.COV2.S at low or high dose, single or two shots; about 5 received placebo; per-sample allocation not given. Day 63 after the first injection of vaccine or placebo was the sampling time. Sequenced here: peripheral blood, sampled in a trial of Ad26.COV2.S vaccine versus placebo. V gene TRBV30 combines with J gene TRBJ1-2; D uncertain. This clonotype originated in a person between 18 and 65 years old who received the Ad26.COV2.S COVID-19 vaccine or a placebo. The CDR3 loop is CAWSVDPGGYTF. The CDR3 DNA is TGTGCCTGGAGTGTGGACCCTGGCGGCTACACCTTC. The complete variable domain, with remaining parts taken from reference TRBV30 and TRBJ1-2, reads SQTIHQWPATLVQPVGSPLSLECTVEGTSNPNLYWYRQAAGRGLQLLFYSVGIGQISSEVPQNLSASRPQDRQFILSSKKLLLSDSGFYLCAWSVDPGGYTFGSGTRLTVV.